The 14 T cell receptor beta chains presented below share a single source sample, sequenced in a study of PD-1 blockade in mismatch repair-deficient tumors. Sequenced by immunoSEQ multiplex PCR; TCRdb stores in-frame clones only, minus some. The profile shows over 13,000 clones, roughly 80% of them singletons. Their specific antigens are unknown. The sample's time point: approximately 10-day in vitro stimulation with candidate neoantigen peptide 5. The material sequenced was cells cultured in vitro, taken from a patient treated with pembrolizumab. All receptors come from an adult with mismatch repair-deficient cancer.

J is TRBJ2-1 and V is TRBV5-1, with D possibly matching TRBD2 (6 bases). The germline V gene encodes CDR1 SGHRS and CDR2 YFSETQ. V dropped 1 base and J dropped 10 bases, with 9 bases sitting between them. The CDR3 covers 12 residues. For the CDR3, the DNA is TGCGCCAGCAGCTTGCGGGGGTGGGAGCAGTTCTTC. This gives the protein CASSLRGWEQFF.

V gene TRBV28 combines with J gene TRBJ1-2; D ambiguous. V lost 7 bases and J lost 4, with 19 bases in between. Germline loops: CDR1 MDHEN, CDR2 SYDVKM. CDR3 size: 15 residues. The CDR3 spells CASTLPGASFYGYTF. The DNA for the CDR3 is TGTGCCAGCACCTTACCCGGTGCCAGTTTCTATGGCTACACCTTC.

This sequence joins TRBV11-2 and TRBJ2-5, with 8 bases matching TRBD2. The V gene end was trimmed by 7 bases and the J gene end by 1 base; junction bases not matched to a gene: 11. The CDR3 consists of 16 residues. The V gene's germline CDR1 is SGHAT and CDR2 FQNNGV. CDR3 residues: CASTPSLAGGQETQYF. CDR3 DNA sequence: TGTGCCAGCACCCCATCGCTCGCGGGAGGCCAAGAGACCCAGTACTTC.

This rearrangement joins TRBV15 to TRBJ2-1, with D hard to call. With 0 bases removed from V and 2 bases from J, the gap between germline ends came to 5 bases. Germline assignment: CDR1 LNHNV and CDR2 YYDKDF (reference sequence). This CDR3 spans 14 amino acids. CDR3 sequence: CATSREPTYNEQFF. The CDR3 DNA reads as TGTGCCACCAGCAGAGAACCGACCTACAATGAGCAGTTCTTC.

The chain has TRBV27 and TRBJ1-5, with D maybe TRBD1 (5 bases). The CDR3 totals 14 residues. Per germline, CDR1 MNHEY and CDR2 SMNVEV (reference sequence). Trimming shortened V by 10 bases and J by 1 base, and 14 bases separated the two germline ends. The CDR3 spells CATTPGGSNQPQHF. The CDR3 region has the DNA TGTGCCACCACTCCGGGGGGGAGCAATCAGCCCCAGCATTTT.

The rearrangement links TRBV18 to TRBJ2-5; a weak D match, TRBD1 (5 bases). Per germline, CDR1 KGHSH and CDR2 LQKENI. Trimming cost V 3 bases and J 2 bases, with 13 bases left between them. The CDR3 contains 15 residues. CDR3 DNA: TGTGCCAGCTCACCGTTGTCAAGGGGACAAGAGACCCAGTACTTC. The encoded protein is CASSPLSRGQETQYF.

The J gene is TRBJ2-7, the V gene TRBV11-2; D remains ambiguous. V lost 1 base to trimming and J lost 0 bases, with 10 bases between them. The CDR3 totals 15 residues. Looked up from germline, CDR1 is SGHAT and CDR2 is FQNNGV. CDR3 sequence (DNA): TGTGCCAGCAGCTTAGTTCTTGACAACTCCTACGAGCAGTACTTC. It translates to CASSLVLDNSYEQYF.

The J gene is TRBJ2-7, the V gene TRBV18, with TRBD2 identical over 10 bases. The trim removed 4 bases at V and 1 base at J, leaving 4 bases unmatched. Germline V CDR1 and CDR2: KGHSH, LQKENI. This CDR3 contains 15 residues. In DNA, the CDR3 is TGTGCCAGCTCACGGCTAGCGGGAGATTCCTACGAGCAGTACTTC. It encodes CASSRLAGDSYEQYF.

Only a few counts were recorded for this clone. This chain links TRBV28 with TRBJ2-7, with 10 positions matching TRBD2. The junction had 8 bases not matched to a gene; V was cut back by 6 bases and J by 3 bases. Germline V CDR1 and CDR2: MDHEN, SYDVKM. The CDR3 runs to 15 residues. CDR3 DNA: TGTGCCAGCAGCCCATCCGGGACTAGCGACTACGAGCAGTACTTC. Translated, it gives CASSPSGTSDYEQYF.

The rearrangement links TRBV7-8 to TRBJ1-3; 7 positions agree with TRBD1. V lost 1 base, J lost 4 bases, and 1 base stayed unmatched. The germline CDR1 and CDR2 sequences are SGHVS and FQNEAQ. The CDR3 loop spans 14 amino acids. DNA of the CDR3: TGTGCCAGCAGCTTAGTACAGGGGGGAAACACCATATATTTT. Translating it yields CASSLVQGGNTIYF. The complete variable domain, with remaining parts taken from reference TRBV7-8 and TRBJ1-3, reads GAGVSQSPRYKVAKRGQDVALRCDPISGHVSLFWYQQALGQGPEFLTYFQNEAQLDKSGLPSDRFFAERPEGSVSTLKIQRTQQEDSAVYLCASSLVQGGNTIYFGEGSWLTVV.

V gene TRBV30 combines with J gene TRBJ2-3, with 9 bases that match TRBD2. With V trimmed by 3 bases and J by 4 bases, 14 bases remained unmatched. Germline V lookup: CDR1 GTSNPN, CDR2 SVGIG (reference sequence). This CDR3 contains 17 residues. The CDR3 nucleotides are TGTGCCTGGAGCGAACAGACCGGGACTAGCTTGTCAGATACGCAGTATTTT. Translation gives CAWSEQTGTSLSDTQYF.

This chain joins TRBV18 and TRBJ2-5; no firm D call. This CDR3 is built from 17 residues. Germline assignment: CDR1 KGHSH and CDR2 LQKENI. Trimming removed 0 bases from V and 5 bases from J, with 19 bases in between. The CDR3 DNA reads as TGTGCCAGCTCACCACCCTCGGTAACCCCCTTGGGGGAGACCCAGTACTTC. This translates into CASSPPSVTPLGETQYF.

V and J are TRBV5-4 and TRBJ2-1; 7 nucleotides match TRBD1. The J segment lost 0 bases and the V segment lost 4 bases, leaving 4 bases of the junction unmatched. CDR1 is SGHNT and CDR2 is YYREEE in the germline V gene (reference sequence). CDR3 length equals 15 residues. The CDR3 nucleotides read TGTGCCAGCAGCCCGACAGGGAGCTCCTACAATGAGCAGTTCTTC. It yields the protein CASSPTGSSYNEQFF.

The table lists this clone with a count of one. The genes are TRBV27 and TRBJ2-7; D call uncertain. Germline V gene sequence: CDR1 MNHEY, CDR2 SMNVEV (reference sequence). The V gene lost 5 bases and the J gene lost 1 base, with 21 bases spanning the gap. The CDR3 contains 17 residues. The CDR3 is CASSPISPFDLSYEQYF. The CDR3 region has the DNA TGTGCCAGCAGTCCGATATCCCCGTTCGACCTGTCCTACGAGCAGTACTTC.